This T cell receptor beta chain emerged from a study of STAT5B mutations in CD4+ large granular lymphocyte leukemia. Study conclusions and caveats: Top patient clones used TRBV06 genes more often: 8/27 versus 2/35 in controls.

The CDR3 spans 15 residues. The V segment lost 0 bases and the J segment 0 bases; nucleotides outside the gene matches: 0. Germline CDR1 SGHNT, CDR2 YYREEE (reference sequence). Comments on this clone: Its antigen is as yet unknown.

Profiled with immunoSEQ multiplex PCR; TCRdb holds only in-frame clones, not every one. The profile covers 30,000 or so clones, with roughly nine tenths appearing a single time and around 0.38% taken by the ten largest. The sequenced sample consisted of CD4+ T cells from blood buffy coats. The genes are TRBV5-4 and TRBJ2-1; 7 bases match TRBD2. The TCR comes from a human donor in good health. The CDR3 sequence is CASSLGGGSYNEQFF. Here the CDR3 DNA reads TGTGCCAGCAGCTTGGGCGGGGGCTCCTACAATGAGCAGTTCTTC.